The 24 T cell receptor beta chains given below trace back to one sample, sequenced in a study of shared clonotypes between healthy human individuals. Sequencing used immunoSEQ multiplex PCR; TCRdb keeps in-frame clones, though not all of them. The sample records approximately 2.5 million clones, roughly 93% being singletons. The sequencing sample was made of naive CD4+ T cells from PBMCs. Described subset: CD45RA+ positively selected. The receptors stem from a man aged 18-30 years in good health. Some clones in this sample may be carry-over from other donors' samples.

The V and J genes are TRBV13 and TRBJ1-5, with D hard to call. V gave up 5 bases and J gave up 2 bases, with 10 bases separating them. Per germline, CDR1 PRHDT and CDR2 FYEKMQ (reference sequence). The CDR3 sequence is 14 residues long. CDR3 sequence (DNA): TGTGCCAGCAGCAGCGGGCTGGGCAATCAGCCCCAGCATTTT. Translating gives CASSSGLGNQPQHF.

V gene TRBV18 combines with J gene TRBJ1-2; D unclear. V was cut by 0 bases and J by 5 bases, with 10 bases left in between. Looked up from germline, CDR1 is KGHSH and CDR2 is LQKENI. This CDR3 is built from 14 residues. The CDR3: CASSPPGDPYGYTF. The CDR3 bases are TGTGCCAGCTCACCACCGGGCGACCCTTATGGCTACACCTTC.

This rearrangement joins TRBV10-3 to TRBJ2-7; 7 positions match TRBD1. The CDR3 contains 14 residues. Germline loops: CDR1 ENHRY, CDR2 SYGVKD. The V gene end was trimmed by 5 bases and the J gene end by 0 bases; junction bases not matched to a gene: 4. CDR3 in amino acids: CAISTGTDSYEQYF. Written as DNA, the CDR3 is TGTGCCATCAGTACCGGGACAGACTCCTACGAGCAGTACTTC.

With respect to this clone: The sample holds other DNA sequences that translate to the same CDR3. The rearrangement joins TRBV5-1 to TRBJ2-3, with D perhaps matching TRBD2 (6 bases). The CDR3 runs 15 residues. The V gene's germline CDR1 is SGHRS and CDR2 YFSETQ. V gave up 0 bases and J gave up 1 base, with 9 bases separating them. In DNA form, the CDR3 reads TGCGCCAGCAGCTTGGAGGTAGCGGGCACAGATACGCAGTATTTT. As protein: CASSLEVAGTDTQYF.

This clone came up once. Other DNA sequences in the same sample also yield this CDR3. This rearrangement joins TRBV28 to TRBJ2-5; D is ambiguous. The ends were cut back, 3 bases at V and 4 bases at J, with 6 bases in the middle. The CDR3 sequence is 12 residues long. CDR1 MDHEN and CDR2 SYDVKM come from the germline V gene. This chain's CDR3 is CASSFLGETQYF. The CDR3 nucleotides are TGTGCCAGCAGTTTTTTGGGAGAGACCCAGTACTTC.

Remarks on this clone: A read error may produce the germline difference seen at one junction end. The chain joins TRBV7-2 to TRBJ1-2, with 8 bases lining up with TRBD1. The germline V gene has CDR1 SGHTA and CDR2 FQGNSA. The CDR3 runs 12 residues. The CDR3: CASSPTDRVVHF. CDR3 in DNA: TGTGCCAGCAGCCCGACGGACAGGGTGGTCCATTTC.

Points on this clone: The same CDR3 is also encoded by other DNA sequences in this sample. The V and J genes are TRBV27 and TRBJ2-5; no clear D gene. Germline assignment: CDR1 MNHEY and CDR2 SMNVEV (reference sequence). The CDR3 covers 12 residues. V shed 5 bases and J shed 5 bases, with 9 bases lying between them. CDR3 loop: CASSSLGETQYF. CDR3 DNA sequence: TGTGCCAGCAGTAGCCTCGGGGAGACCCAGTACTTC.

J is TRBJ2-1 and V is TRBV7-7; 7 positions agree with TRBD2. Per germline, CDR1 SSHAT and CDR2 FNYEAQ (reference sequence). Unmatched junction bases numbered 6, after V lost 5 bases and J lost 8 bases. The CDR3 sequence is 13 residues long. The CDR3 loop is CASSPGLSHEQFF. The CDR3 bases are TGTGCCAGCAGCCCGGGACTATCGCATGAGCAGTTCTTC.

CDR3 coding DNA: TGTGCCAGCAGTGATCCAGGCGGACCTATGAACACTGAAGCTTTCTTT. The encoded protein is CASSDPGGPMNTEAFF. The gene calls are TRBV2 and TRBJ1-1; D unclear. The CDR3 sequence is 16 residues long. Germline V gene lookup returns CDR1 SNHLY and CDR2 FYNNEI. Trimming removed 3 bases from V and 0 bases from J, with 14 bases in between.

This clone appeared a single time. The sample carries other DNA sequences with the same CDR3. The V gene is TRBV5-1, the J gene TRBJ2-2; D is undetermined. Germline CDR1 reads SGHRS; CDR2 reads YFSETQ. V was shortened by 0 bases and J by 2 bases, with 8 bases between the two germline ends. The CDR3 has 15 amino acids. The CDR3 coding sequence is TGCGCCAGCAGCTTGGCGCAGATTAACACCGGGGAGCTGTTTTTT. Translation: CASSLAQINTGELFF.

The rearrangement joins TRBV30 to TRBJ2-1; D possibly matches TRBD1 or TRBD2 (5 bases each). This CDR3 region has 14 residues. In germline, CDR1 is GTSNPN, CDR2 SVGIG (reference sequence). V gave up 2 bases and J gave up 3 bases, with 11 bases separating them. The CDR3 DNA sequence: TGTGCCTGGAGTCGGGGACGCCTCTACAATGAGCAGTTCTTC. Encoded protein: CAWSRGRLYNEQFF.

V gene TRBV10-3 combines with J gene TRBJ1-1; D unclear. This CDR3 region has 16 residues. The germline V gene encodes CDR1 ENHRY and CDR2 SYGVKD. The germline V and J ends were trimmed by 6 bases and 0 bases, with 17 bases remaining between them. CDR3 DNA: TGTGCCATCAGAAGCCGGGAGCCCGGTATGAACACTGAAGCTTTCTTT. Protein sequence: CAIRSREPGMNTEAFF.

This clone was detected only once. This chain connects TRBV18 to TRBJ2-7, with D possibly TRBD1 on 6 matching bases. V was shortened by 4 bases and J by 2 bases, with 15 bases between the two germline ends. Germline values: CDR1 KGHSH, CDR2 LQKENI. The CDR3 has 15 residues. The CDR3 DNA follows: TGTGCCAGCTCACACCGGGACACCCTCACCTACGAGCAGTACTTC. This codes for CASSHRDTLTYEQYF.

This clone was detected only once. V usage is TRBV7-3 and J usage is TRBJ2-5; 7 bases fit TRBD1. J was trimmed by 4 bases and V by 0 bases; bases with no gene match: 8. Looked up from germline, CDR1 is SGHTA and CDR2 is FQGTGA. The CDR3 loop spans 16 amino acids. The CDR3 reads CASSLTNRGEGETQYF. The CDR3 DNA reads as TGTGCCAGCAGCTTAACAAACAGGGGTGAAGGAGAGACCCAGTACTTC.

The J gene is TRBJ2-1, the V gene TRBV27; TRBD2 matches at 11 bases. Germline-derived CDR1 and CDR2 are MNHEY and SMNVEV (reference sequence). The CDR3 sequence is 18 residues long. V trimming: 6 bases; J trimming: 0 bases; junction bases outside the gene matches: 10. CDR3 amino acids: CASSIRMGLADSYNEQFF. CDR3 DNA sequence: TGTGCCAGCAGCATCCGGATGGGACTAGCGGACTCCTACAATGAGCAGTTCTTC.

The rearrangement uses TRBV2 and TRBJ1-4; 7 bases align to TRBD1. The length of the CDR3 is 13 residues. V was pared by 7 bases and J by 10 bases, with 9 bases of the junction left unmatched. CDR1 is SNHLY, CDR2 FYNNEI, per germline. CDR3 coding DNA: TGTGCCAGCACCGGAGACAGGGAGGGAAAACTGTTTTTT. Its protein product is CASTGDREGKLFF.

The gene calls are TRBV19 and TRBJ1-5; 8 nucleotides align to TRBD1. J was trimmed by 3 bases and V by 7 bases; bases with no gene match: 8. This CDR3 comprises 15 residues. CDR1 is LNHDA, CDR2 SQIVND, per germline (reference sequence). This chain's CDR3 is CASNHRGLNNQPQHF. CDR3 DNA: TGTGCCAGTAATCACAGGGGGTTGAACAATCAGCCCCAGCATTTT. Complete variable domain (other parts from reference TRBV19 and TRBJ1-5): DGGITQSPKYLFRKEGQNVTLSCEQNLNHDAMYWYRQDPGQGLRLIYYSQIVNDFQKGDIAEGYSVSREKKESFPLTVTSAQKNPTAFYLCASNHRGLNNQPQHFGDGTRLSIL.

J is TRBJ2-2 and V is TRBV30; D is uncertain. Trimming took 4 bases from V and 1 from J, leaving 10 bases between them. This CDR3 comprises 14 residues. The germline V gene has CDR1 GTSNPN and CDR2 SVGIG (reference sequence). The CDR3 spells CAWISGLNTGELFF. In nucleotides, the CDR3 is TGTGCCTGGATTAGTGGCTTGAACACCGGGGAGCTGTTTTTT.

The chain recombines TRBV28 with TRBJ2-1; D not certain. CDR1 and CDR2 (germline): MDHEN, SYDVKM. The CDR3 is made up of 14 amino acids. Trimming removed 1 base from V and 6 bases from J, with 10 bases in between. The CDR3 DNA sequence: TGTGCCAGCAGTTTATTGCCTCCTTCCAATGAGCAGTTCTTC. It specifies CASSLLPPSNEQFF.

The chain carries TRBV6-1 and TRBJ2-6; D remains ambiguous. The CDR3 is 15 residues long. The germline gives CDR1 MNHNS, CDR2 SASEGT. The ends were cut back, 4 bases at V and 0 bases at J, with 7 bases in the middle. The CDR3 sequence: CASSVHYSGANVLTF. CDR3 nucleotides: TGTGCCAGCAGTGTCCATTACTCTGGGGCCAACGTCCTGACTTTC.

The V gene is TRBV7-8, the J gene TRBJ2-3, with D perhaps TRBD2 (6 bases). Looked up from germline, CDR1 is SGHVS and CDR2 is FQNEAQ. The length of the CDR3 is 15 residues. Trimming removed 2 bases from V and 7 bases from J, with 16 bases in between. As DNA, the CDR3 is TGTGCCAGCAGCTTATTACCAGCGGGTGGATATACGCAGTATTTT. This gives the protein CASSLLPAGGYTQYF.

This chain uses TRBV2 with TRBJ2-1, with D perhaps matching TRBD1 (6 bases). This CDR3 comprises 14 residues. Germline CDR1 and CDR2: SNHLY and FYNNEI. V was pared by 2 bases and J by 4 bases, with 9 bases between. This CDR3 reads CASSEQGLYNEQFF. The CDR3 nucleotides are TGTGCCAGCAGTGAACAGGGGCTTTACAATGAGCAGTTCTTC.

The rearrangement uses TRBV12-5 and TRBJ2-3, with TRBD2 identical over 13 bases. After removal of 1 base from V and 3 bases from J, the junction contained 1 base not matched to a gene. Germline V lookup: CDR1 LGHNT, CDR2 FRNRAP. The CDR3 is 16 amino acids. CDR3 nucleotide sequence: TGTGCTAGTGGTTTGGGGGGACTAGCGGGAACAGATACGCAGTATTTT. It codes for CASGLGGLAGTDTQYF.

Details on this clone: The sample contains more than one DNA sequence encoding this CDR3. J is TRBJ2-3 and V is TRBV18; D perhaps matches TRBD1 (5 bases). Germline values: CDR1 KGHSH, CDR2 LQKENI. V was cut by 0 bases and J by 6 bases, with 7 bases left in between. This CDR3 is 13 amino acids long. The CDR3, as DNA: TGTGCCAGCTCACCACCGACAGTGGATACGCAGTATTTT. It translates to CASSPPTVDTQYF.